This passage covers 26 T cell receptor beta chains from one sample sequenced in a study of blood T cell repertoires in COVID-19. The table came from immunoSEQ multiplex PCR; TCRdb's copy has only in-frame clones and leaves some out. The repertoire holds about 180,000 clones, with more than 75% as singletons. Sequencing was carried out using PBMCs or T cells enriched from blood (not recorded which). These TCRs come from a woman aged 25-40 years who had recovered from COVID-19.

The chain recombines TRBV7-9 with TRBJ2-5; D might be TRBD2 (6 bases). Germline V gene lookup returns CDR1 SEHNR and CDR2 FQNEAQ (reference sequence). Deletions cut 2 bases from V and 3 bases from J, with 10 bases between. The CDR3 runs 14 residues. The CDR3 DNA sequence: TGTGCCAGCAGCTTAAATAGCGGAGAAGAGACCCAGTACTTC. Its protein is CASSLNSGEETQYF. Complete variable domain (other parts from reference TRBV7-9 and TRBJ2-5): DTGVSQNPRHKITKRGQNVTFRCDPISEHNRLYWYRQTLGQGPEFLTYFQNEAQLEKSRLLSDRFSAERPKGSFSTLEIQRTEQGDSAMYLCASSLNSGEETQYFGPGTRLLVL.

The V gene is TRBV6-5, the J gene TRBJ2-7, with TRBD1 matching over 7 bases. Germline CDR1 reads MNHEY; CDR2 reads SVGAGI. Trimming at V came to 0 bases and at J to 3 bases, leaving 5 bases not matched to a gene. The CDR3 has 15 amino acids. The CDR3 loop reads CASSYSTDRNYEQYF. In nucleotides, the CDR3 is TGTGCCAGCAGTTACTCGACGGACAGGAACTACGAGCAGTACTTC.

This clone was seen once. As DNA, the CDR3 is TGTGCCAGCAGCCCCACTGCTAGCGGTACAGATACGCAGTATTTT. Amino acid sequence: CASSPTASGTDTQYF. The chain employs TRBV7-9 and TRBJ2-3, with 7 bases that match TRBD2. V gave up 5 bases and J gave up 3 bases; unmatched junction bases: 8. Per germline, CDR1 SEHNR and CDR2 FQNEAQ (reference sequence). This CDR3 spans 15 amino acids.

This sequence joins TRBV15 and TRBJ2-3; TRBD1 agrees at 8 bases. There are 16 residues in the CDR3. The V gene's germline CDR1 is LNHNV and CDR2 YYDKDF (reference sequence). V shed 8 bases, J shed 0 bases, and the junction held 10 bases outside the gene matches. CDR3 bases: TGTGCCACCTCAGGCGGGGACAGGTCCAGCACAGATACGCAGTATTTT. Translating it yields CATSGGDRSSTDTQYF.

This sequence joins TRBV2 and TRBJ1-5; D remains ambiguous. The germline V gene encodes CDR1 SNHLY and CDR2 FYNNEI. There are 15 residues in the CDR3. The V end lost 6 bases, the J end lost 3 bases, and 15 bases lay between the germline ends. DNA of the CDR3: TGTGCCAGCAGGCCGGCAGTCGGGTACAATCAGCCCCAGCATTTT. This translates into CASRPAVGYNQPQHF. The full variable domain, rest sourced from reference TRBV2 and TRBJ1-5, is EPEVTQTPSHQVTQMGQEVILRCVPISNHLYFYWYRQILGQKVEFLVSFYNNEISEKSEIFDDQFSVERPDGSNFTLKIRSTKLEDSAMYFCASRPAVGYNQPQHFGDGTRLSIL.

This CDR3 is CASSQPGQGDYGYTF. The CDR3 region has the DNA TGCGCCAGCAGCCAACCGGGACAGGGTGACTATGGCTACACCTTC. This chain uses TRBV5-1 with TRBJ1-2; 9 bases align to TRBD1. This CDR3 has 15 residues. In germline, CDR1 is SGHRS, CDR2 YFSETQ. The trim removed 4 bases at V and 3 bases at J, leaving 7 bases unmatched.

This clone has just a few counts. The chain has TRBV7-9 and TRBJ2-3; D may be TRBD1 (5 bases). Germline-derived CDR1 and CDR2 are SEHNR and FQNEAQ (reference sequence). V lost 7 bases to trimming and J lost 3 bases, with 8 bases between them. The CDR3 contains 12 residues. DNA for the CDR3: TGTGCCAGCACCAGGGCGACAGATACGCAGTATTTT. Its translation: CASTRATDTQYF.

This rearrangement joins TRBV7-3 to TRBJ2-1; 7 bases agree with TRBD1. Germline loops: CDR1 SGHTA, CDR2 FQGTGA. The CDR3 sequence is 15 residues long. The V gene end was trimmed by 4 bases and the J gene end by 3 bases; junction bases not matched to a gene: 6. CDR3 in DNA: TGTGCCAGCAGCTCAGGACAGGTAATCTACAATGAGCAGTTCTTC. Translated, it gives CASSSGQVIYNEQFF. Full variable domain (remainder filled in from reference TRBV7-3 and TRBJ2-1): GAGVSQTPSNKVTEKGKYVELRCDPISGHTALYWYRQSLGQGPEFLIYFQGTGAADDSGLPNDRFFAVRPEGSVSTLKIQRTERGDSAVYLCASSSGQVIYNEQFFGPGTRLTVL.

The V and J genes are TRBV28 and TRBJ1-2; a possible D gene is TRBD1 (6 bases). The CDR3 spans 15 residues. V was cut by 6 bases and J by 1 base, with 15 bases left in between. CDR1 is MDHEN, CDR2 SYDVKM, per germline. DNA for the CDR3: TGTGCCAGCAGCCACTACACAGGGATTAACTATGGCTACACCTTC. Its translation is CASSHYTGINYGYTF.

The chain recombines TRBV20-1 with TRBJ1-5; 9 nucleotides align to TRBD1. The V segment lost 3 bases and the J segment 1 base; nucleotides outside the gene matches: 13. The length of the CDR3 is 18 residues. Germline loops: CDR1 DFQATT, CDR2 SNEGSKA (reference sequence). Here the CDR3 DNA reads TGCAGTGCTAGTAACAGGGGGCTAAAGAAGTTCAGCAATCAGCCCCAGCATTTT. It is translated as CSASNRGLKKFSNQPQHF.

In its sample, this clone was seen once. This sequence joins TRBV7-2 and TRBJ2-3; 9 bases fit TRBD2. Trimming removed 2 bases from V and 1 base from J; junction bases left unmatched: 10. Germline CDR1 SGHTA, CDR2 FQGNSA. The CDR3 has 18 amino acids. The chain's CDR3 is CASSLTATSGRGTDTQYF. The CDR3 DNA is TGTGCCAGCAGCTTAACCGCTACTAGCGGGCGAGGCACAGATACGCAGTATTTT.

The gene calls are TRBV5-1 and TRBJ2-1; 11 bases are a match to TRBD2. The trim removed 5 bases at V and 8 bases at J, leaving 12 bases unmatched. This CDR3 spans 16 amino acids. CDR1 is SGHRS and CDR2 is YFSETQ in the germline V gene. The CDR3 sequence: CASRFSELAGVDEQFF. CDR3 in DNA: TGCGCCAGCAGGTTTTCCGAACTAGCGGGAGTAGATGAGCAGTTCTTC.

The chain recombines TRBV19 with TRBJ1-2, with TRBD1 matching over 12 bases. Unmatched junction bases numbered 10, after V lost 8 bases and J lost 6 bases. The CDR3 totals 15 residues. Germline values: CDR1 LNHDA, CDR2 SQIVND (reference sequence). This CDR3 reads CASQKPGQGADGYTF. The CDR3 DNA follows: TGTGCCAGTCAAAAACCGGGACAGGGGGCGGATGGCTACACCTTC.

The chain couples TRBV28 to TRBJ2-1, with 15 bases fitting TRBD2. CDR3 length: 16 amino acids. V was clipped by 6 bases and J by 12 bases; unmatched bases: 12. Germline values: CDR1 MDHEN, CDR2 SYDVKM. This CDR3 is CASRELGTSGRYLQFF. The DNA of the CDR3 is TGTGCCAGCAGGGAACTCGGGACTAGCGGGAGGTACTTGCAGTTCTTC.

This clone has just a few counts. This rearrangement joins TRBV5-4 to TRBJ1-2; D remains ambiguous. Trimming removed 1 base at V and 0 bases at J, with 7 bases between. This CDR3 has 14 residues. The germline V gene has CDR1 SGHNT and CDR2 YYREEE (reference sequence). CDR3 protein: CASSLRGTNYGYTF. Written as DNA, the CDR3 is TGTGCCAGCAGCTTGCGGGGAACTAACTATGGCTACACCTTC.

The genes are TRBV21-1 and TRBJ1-2; the D call TRBD1 from the table was never checked on the DNA. TRBV21-1 is given as a pseudogene. This CDR3 has 16 residues. Here the CDR3 reads CASSKRKGGRDYGYTF. CDR3 DNA: TGTGCCAGCAGCAAAAGGAAAGGGGGCAGGGATTATGGCTACACCTTC.

The rearrangement links TRBV5-1 to TRBJ1-1, with 11 positions matching TRBD1. CDR1 is SGHRS and CDR2 is YFSETQ in the germline V gene. The V segment lost 7 bases and the J segment 2 bases; nucleotides outside the gene matches: 4. This CDR3 is 14 amino acids long. CDR3 amino acids: CASCGTGGNTEAFF. The CDR3, as DNA: TGCGCCAGCTGCGGGACAGGGGGAAACACTGAAGCTTTCTTT.

The chain links TRBV27 to TRBJ2-3, with 12 bases matching TRBD1. Trimming at V came to 3 bases and at J to 4 bases, leaving 2 bases not matched to a gene. The CDR3 is 15 amino acids. Germline V gene lookup returns CDR1 MNHEY and CDR2 SMNVEV (reference sequence). CDR3 amino acids: CASSFGTGGPDTQYF. The CDR3 nucleotides are TGTGCCAGCAGTTTCGGGACAGGGGGCCCAGATACGCAGTATTTT.

The chain combines TRBV27 with TRBJ1-1; 9 nucleotides line up with TRBD1. This CDR3 is 13 amino acids long. Trimming took 6 bases from V and 9 from J; bases not matched to a gene: 8. CDR1 and CDR2 (germline): MNHEY, SMNVEV (reference sequence). The chain's CDR3 is CASRPTGGAKAFF. For the CDR3, the DNA is TGTGCCAGCAGACCAACAGGGGGCGCAAAAGCTTTCTTT.

The chain uses TRBV28 and TRBJ2-7; 7 positions match TRBD1. Germline lookup yields CDR1 MDHEN and CDR2 SYDVKM. This CDR3 region has 15 residues. V dropped 5 bases and J dropped 4; count of bases not matched to a gene: 11. CDR3 in amino acids: CASSTGQVGGYEQYF. The CDR3 DNA reads TGTGCCAGCAGTACAGGACAGGTTGGCGGATACGAGCAGTACTTC.

The chain carries TRBV9 and TRBJ2-3; 7 bases match TRBD2. The CDR3 is made up of 16 amino acids. CDR1 is SGDLS and CDR2 is YYNGEE in the germline V gene. The V and J ends lost 0 bases and 3 bases, in that order; junction bases with no gene match: 7. The CDR3 is CASSVAGGRRTDTQYF. CDR3 nucleotides: TGTGCCAGCAGCGTAGCCGGCGGGAGACGGACAGATACGCAGTATTTT.

This sequence joins TRBV7-6 and TRBJ2-2; 8 bases are a match to TRBD2. This CDR3 has 15 residues. Germline trimming cut 3 bases from V and 6 bases from J; bases unmatched to any gene: 6. Germline V gene lookup returns CDR1 SGHVS and CDR2 FNYEAQ. The CDR3 DNA sequence: TGTGCCAGCAGCTTTGGAGCGGGAGCGCCCGGGGAGCTGTTTTTT. Translation gives CASSFGAGAPGELFF.

V gene TRBV5-1 combines with J gene TRBJ2-2; a weak D match, TRBD1 (6 bases). The CDR3 has 15 amino acids. The V gene's germline CDR1 is SGHRS and CDR2 YFSETQ. V was clipped by 3 bases and J by 8 bases, with 17 bases between them. CDR3 amino acids: CASSSAQGIGGELFF. In nucleotides, the CDR3 is TGCGCCAGCAGCTCAGCCCAGGGGATCGGAGGGGAGCTGTTTTTT.

V gene TRBV7-2 combines with J gene TRBJ2-5; 13 positions match TRBD2. The CDR3 runs 17 residues. V dropped 1 base and J dropped 5; count of bases not matched to a gene: 7. Germline V gene sequence: CDR1 SGHTA, CDR2 FQGNSA. The CDR3 DNA sequence: TGTGCCAGCAGCTTAGATAGACTAGCGGGAGGAGGCGAGACCCAGTACTTC. It is translated as CASSLDRLAGGGETQYF. Looking up the rest from reference TRBV7-2 and TRBJ2-5 gives the full variable domain: GAGVSQSPSNKVTEKGKDVELRCDPISGHTALYWYRQSLGQGLEFLIYFQGNSAPDKSGLPSDRFSAERTGGSVSTLTIQRTQQEDSAVYLCASSLDRLAGGGETQYFGPGTRLLVL.

V usage is TRBV15 and J usage is TRBJ2-7; 9 nucleotides line up with TRBD2. V gave up 0 bases and J gave up 6 bases; unmatched junction bases: 6. The CDR3 spans 15 residues. CDR1 LNHNV and CDR2 YYDKDF come from the germline V gene (reference sequence). For the CDR3, the DNA is TGTGCCACCAGCAGAGATCGGGGACTAGCAAGCGAGCAGTACTTC. Translation gives CATSRDRGLASEQYF.

The chain is built from TRBV19 and TRBJ2-3; 7 nucleotides line up with TRBD2. CDR1 is LNHDA and CDR2 is SQIVND in the germline V gene (reference sequence). The CDR3 consists of 17 residues. V was clipped by 7 bases and J by 2 bases; unmatched bases: 15. The CDR3 coding sequence is TGTGCCAGTACCCCGAGCGGGGCTAGGGCAAACACAGATACGCAGTATTTT. It codes for CASTPSGARANTDTQYF.